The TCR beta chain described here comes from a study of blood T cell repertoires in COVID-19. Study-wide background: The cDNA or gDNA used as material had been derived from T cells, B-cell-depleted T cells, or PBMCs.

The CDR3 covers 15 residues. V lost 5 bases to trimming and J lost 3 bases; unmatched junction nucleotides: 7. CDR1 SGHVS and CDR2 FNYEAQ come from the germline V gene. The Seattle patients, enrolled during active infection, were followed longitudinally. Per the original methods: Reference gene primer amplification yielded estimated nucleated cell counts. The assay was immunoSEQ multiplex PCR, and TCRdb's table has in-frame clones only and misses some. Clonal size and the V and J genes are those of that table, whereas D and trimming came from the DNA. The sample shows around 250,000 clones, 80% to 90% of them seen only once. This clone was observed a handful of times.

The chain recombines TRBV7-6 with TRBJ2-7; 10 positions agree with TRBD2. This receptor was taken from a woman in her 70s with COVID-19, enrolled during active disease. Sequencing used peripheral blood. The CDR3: CASSPGLAAVYEQYF. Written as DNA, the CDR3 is TGTGCCAGCAGCCCCGGACTAGCGGCTGTCTACGAGCAGTACTTC.